Below are 13 T cell receptor beta chains sequenced from a single sample in a study of OX40 agonist ivuxolimab in advanced cancers. Only in-frame clones appear in the TCRdb table, and some are missing; sequencing was by immunoSEQ multiplex PCR. The table records tens of thousands of clones, 82% of them present only once. Here the sequenced sample was CD4+ or CD8+ T cells sorted from blood, taken in a trial of the OX40 agonist ivuxolimab. The receptors originated from an adult with an advanced solid tumor such as melanoma, head and neck, liver or kidney cancer.

The chain combines TRBV27 with TRBJ1-2, with a possible D match to TRBD1 (6 bases). This CDR3 has 16 amino acids. The V end was cut by 2 bases, the J end by 3 bases, with 16 bases between. Germline V gene sequence: CDR1 MNHEY, CDR2 SMNVEV (reference sequence). CDR3 amino acids: CASSLRAWDKDYGYTF. CDR3 DNA: TGTGCCAGCAGTTTAAGGGCGTGGGACAAGGACTATGGCTACACCTTC.

The chain carries TRBV7-9 and TRBJ1-1; D is undetermined. Germline V CDR1 and CDR2: SEHNR, FQNEAQ (reference sequence). CDR3 size: 14 residues. V was pared by 5 bases and J by 7 bases, with 17 bases between. CDR3 sequence: CASSPGPGKSEAFF. The CDR3 region has the DNA TGTGCCAGCAGCCCTGGACCCGGAAAGAGTGAAGCTTTCTTT.

The rearrangement uses TRBV5-1 and TRBJ1-6; tentative D call: TRBD1 (6 bases). Germline CDR1 is SGHRS and CDR2 is YFSETQ. The V end lost 4 bases, the J end lost 0 bases, and 14 bases lay between the germline ends. This CDR3 has 17 residues. The CDR3 here is CASSPRDKSSYNSPLHF. The CDR3 DNA reads as TGCGCCAGCAGCCCCCGGGACAAGAGCTCCTATAATTCACCCCTCCACTTT.

The CDR3: CASSLEVRSGTGSGELFF. The CDR3 coding sequence is TGCGCCAGCAGCTTGGAGGTTCGATCCGGGACAGGTTCCGGGGAGCTGTTTTTT. The V gene is TRBV5-1, the J gene TRBJ2-2, with 8 bases identical to TRBD1. The ends lost 0 bases at V and 6 bases at J; junction bases unmatched: 13. CDR3 size: 18 residues. Germline lookup yields CDR1 SGHRS and CDR2 YFSETQ.

The chain is built from TRBV19 and TRBJ1-1, with TRBD1 as a possible D gene (5 bases). Germline values: CDR1 LNHDA, CDR2 SQIVND (reference sequence). CDR3 length: 13 residues. Trimming took off 7 bases at V and 2 bases at J, with 11 bases between the two ends. The CDR3 reads CASKDNLNTEAFF. As DNA, the CDR3 is TGTGCCAGTAAGGACAACTTAAACACTGAAGCTTTCTTT.

This chain connects TRBV7-2 to TRBJ2-1; D is tentatively TRBD1 or TRBD2 (6 bases each). Germline values: CDR1 SGHTA, CDR2 FQGNSA. V lost 5 bases to trimming and J lost 14 bases, with 25 bases between them. This CDR3 spans 15 amino acids. The CDR3 coding sequence is TGTGCCAGCAGCCCAGGAGGGATTGGACCAGGGGACAAGTTCTTC. Protein: CASSPGGIGPGDKFF.

The V and J genes are TRBV12-5 and TRBJ2-3; 8 bases are shared with TRBD1. The junction had 15 bases not matched to a gene; V was cut back by 4 bases and J by 3 bases. The CDR3 is made up of 18 amino acids. Germline CDR1 LGHNT, CDR2 FRNRAP. For the CDR3, the DNA is TGTGCTAGTGGTTCCCAACCCGGGGCAGGGGGCAAAACAGATACGCAGTATTTT. Translating it yields CASGSQPGAGGKTDTQYF.

The chain links TRBV10-1 to TRBJ2-1; 11 bases fit TRBD2. The V gene end was trimmed by 2 bases and the J gene end by 8 bases; junction bases not matched to a gene: 5. The germline CDR1 and CDR2 sequences are WNHNN and SYGVQD (reference sequence). The CDR3 totals 15 residues. For the CDR3, the DNA is TGCGCCAGCAGTGAGGGGTTAGCGGGGGGGCATGAGCAGTTCTTC. Protein product: CASSEGLAGGHEQFF.

This clone ranks as medium-sized. The V call is TRBV6-4, the J call TRBJ2-2; D is undetermined. Trimming took 7 bases from V and 4 from J, leaving 13 bases between them. Germline V gene sequence: CDR1 MRHNA, CDR2 SNTAGT. The CDR3 is made up of 14 amino acids. CDR3 in DNA: TGTGCCAGCACCCCCACCCCGGGCACCGGGGAGCTGTTTTTT. Its protein is CASTPTPGTGELFF.

The rearrangement joins TRBV18 to TRBJ1-2; 10 bases line up with TRBD1. V lost 4 bases, J lost 7 bases, and 9 bases stayed unmatched. The CDR3 is made up of 15 amino acids. The germline V gene encodes CDR1 KGHSH and CDR2 LQKENI. The CDR3 loop reads CASSQSGQGESGYTF. The DNA for the CDR3 is TGTGCCAGCTCACAATCTGGACAGGGGGAAAGTGGCTACACCTTC.

V gene TRBV16 combines with J gene TRBJ1-5; D might be TRBD1 (6 bases). The CDR3 has 13 residues. Germline lookup yields CDR1 KGHSY and CDR2 FQNENV. V gave up 4 bases and J gave up 3 bases, with 7 bases separating them. CDR3 protein: CASSRQVNQPQHF. As DNA, the CDR3 is TGTGCCAGCAGCCGACAGGTCAATCAGCCCCAGCATTTT. The whole variable domain, remainder taken from reference TRBV16 and TRBJ1-5, is GEEVAQTPKHLVRGEGQKAKLYCAPIKGHSYVFWYQQVLKNEFKFLISFQNENVFDETGMPKERFSAKCLPNSPCSLEIQATKLEDSAVYFCASSRQVNQPQHFGDGTRLSIL.

The chain has TRBV5-4 and TRBJ2-7; D gene unclear. The CDR3 sequence is 13 residues long. Per the germline V gene, CDR1 is SGHNT and CDR2 is YYREEE (reference sequence). V lost 2 bases and J 0 bases, leaving 6 bases between the germline ends. CDR3 nucleotides: TGTGCCAGCAGCTTCCAGAACTCCTACGAGCAGTACTTC. Its translation is CASSFQNSYEQYF.

This clone was picked up one time. The genes are TRBV30 and TRBJ2-7; D gene ambiguous. The V and J ends lost 0 bases and 5 bases respectively, with 5 bases between them. Looked up from germline, CDR1 is GTSNPN and CDR2 is SVGIG (reference sequence). The CDR3 is 11 amino acids. CDR3 sequence reads: CAWSVIDEQYF. As DNA, the CDR3 is TGTGCCTGGAGTGTAATCGACGAGCAGTACTTC.